This TCR beta chain was sequenced in a study of tumor-infiltrating lymphocytes in primary liver carcinoma. In its sample, this clonotype was seen many times. With around 520 ng total RNA as template and a constant-region primer, TCR beta cDNA was made. Researchers made the TCR beta libraries by running three nested multiplex PCR rounds with slightly modified ARM-PCR. TRBV1-TRBV30 forward primers paired with a C-beta reverse primer drove the first two PCR rounds, roughly 10 cycles each. Via MiXCR, TCRdb re-called the multiplex PCR reads, giving one row per CDR3 protein. Among 250,000 to 400,000 distinct CDR3 sequences listed, less than 75% were seen once. RNA isolated from unsorted whole blood supplied the blood RNA, with germline DNA also extracted. Germline CDR1 and CDR2: LGHNA and YNFKEQ. This CDR3 comprises 17 residues. Trimming removed 1 base from V and 14 bases from J; junction bases left unmatched: 17.

The sequence was obtained from a man aged 35 to 55 with primary liver carcinoma and hepatitis B virus infection. V and J are TRBV4-2 and TRBJ2-1; 10 bases align to TRBD2. Source material: peripheral blood. In DNA form, the CDR3 reads TGTGCCAGCAGCCAAGGTGGTCTCAGAGACCTAGCGGGAGATAAGTTCTTC. Translating gives CASSQGGLRDLAGDKFF.